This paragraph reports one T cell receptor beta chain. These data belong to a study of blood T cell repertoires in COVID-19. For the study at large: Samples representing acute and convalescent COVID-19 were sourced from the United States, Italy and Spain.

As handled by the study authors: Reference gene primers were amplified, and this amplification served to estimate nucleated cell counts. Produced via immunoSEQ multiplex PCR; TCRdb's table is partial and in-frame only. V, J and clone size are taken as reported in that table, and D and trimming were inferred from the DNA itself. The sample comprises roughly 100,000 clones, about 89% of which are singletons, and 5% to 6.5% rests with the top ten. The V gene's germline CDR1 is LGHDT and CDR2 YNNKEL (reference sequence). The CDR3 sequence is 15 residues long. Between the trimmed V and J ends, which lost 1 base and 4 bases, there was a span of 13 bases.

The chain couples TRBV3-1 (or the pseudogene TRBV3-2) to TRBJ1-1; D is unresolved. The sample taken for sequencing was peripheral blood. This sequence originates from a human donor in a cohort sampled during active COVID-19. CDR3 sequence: CASSQGFLGSTEAFF. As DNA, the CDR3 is TGTGCCAGCAGCCAAGGATTTTTGGGGAGCACTGAAGCTTTCTTT.